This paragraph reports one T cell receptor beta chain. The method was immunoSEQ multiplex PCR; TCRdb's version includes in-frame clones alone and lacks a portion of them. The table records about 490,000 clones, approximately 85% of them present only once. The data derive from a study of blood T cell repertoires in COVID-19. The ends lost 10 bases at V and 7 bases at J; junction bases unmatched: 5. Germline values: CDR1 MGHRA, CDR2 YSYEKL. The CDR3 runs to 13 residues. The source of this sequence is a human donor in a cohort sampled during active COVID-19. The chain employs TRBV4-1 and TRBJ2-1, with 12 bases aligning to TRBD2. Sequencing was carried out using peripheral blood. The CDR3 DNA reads TGCGCCACTAGCGGGAGGGCTTGGAATGAGCAGTTCTTC. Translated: CATSGRAWNEQFF.